Shown below are 23 T cell receptor beta chains from a single sample sequenced in a study of glioma-infiltrating T cells. TCR alpha and beta CDR3 regions were amplified from RNA using iRepertoire nested multiplex PCR. TCRdb re-called the multiplex PCR reads through MiXCR, storing one row per CDR3 protein. The table shows about 140,000 distinct CDR3 sequences, with more than 35% occurring only once. The sample taken for sequencing was glioma tissue, nonneoplastic brain tissue, or PBMCs (not recorded which). The receptors originated from a human donor with low-grade glioma or glioblastoma, undergoing nonglioma brain surgery, or in good health (not recorded which).

The chain uses TRBV20-1 and TRBJ2-5; 10 nucleotides agree with TRBD1. The germline CDR1 and CDR2 sequences are DFQATT and SNEGSKA (reference sequence). The CDR3 consists of 14 residues. Trimming removed 5 bases from V and 4 bases from J; junction bases left unmatched: 7. CDR3: CSAYGQGGGETQYF. DNA of the CDR3: TGCAGTGCTTATGGACAGGGGGGGGGAGAGACCCAGTACTTC.

The chain couples TRBV19 to TRBJ1-1; no clear D. This CDR3 spans 13 amino acids. Trimming pared 7 bases from V and 5 bases from J, leaving 14 bases between. The germline V gene encodes CDR1 LNHDA and CDR2 SQIVND (reference sequence). The CDR3 here is CASIEEGRTEAFF. CDR3 nucleotide sequence: TGTGCCAGTATTGAAGAGGGTCGGACTGAAGCTTTCTTT.

This clonotype was counted a few times. The junction departs from the called germline gene at one end, perhaps through a read error. This sequence joins TRBV7-9 and TRBJ1-4; 7 bases line up with TRBD1. The CDR3 is 15 residues long. Germline lookup yields CDR1 SEHNR and CDR2 FQNEAQ (reference sequence). The CDR3 protein is CARSPREGAEEKLFF. CDR3 coding DNA: TGTGCCCGCAGCCCGAGGGAGGGGGCAGAAGAAAAACTGTTTTTT. Drawing the rest from reference TRBV7-9 and TRBJ1-4, the complete variable domain is DTGVSQNPRHKITKRGQNVTFRCDPISEHNRLYWYRQTLGQGPEFLTYFQNEAQLEKSRLLSDRFSAERPKGSFSTLEIQRTEQGDSAMYLCARSPREGAEEKLFFGSGTQLSVL.

This clonotype was observed a handful of times. The V gene is TRBV18, the J gene TRBJ2-3; 8 nucleotides align to TRBD1. The V and J ends lost 4 bases and 3 bases, in that order; junction bases with no gene match: 6. Germline loops: CDR1 KGHSH, CDR2 LQKENI. The CDR3 totals 15 residues. CDR3 protein: CASSQRTGMTDTQYF. CDR3 DNA sequence: TGTGCCAGCTCACAAAGGACAGGGATGACAGATACGCAGTATTTT.

This clonotype was detected ten times or more. The rearrangement uses TRBV6-2 or TRBV6-3 and TRBJ2-2, with D hard to call. Trimming pared 5 bases from V and 4 bases from J, leaving 2 bases between. This CDR3 region has 11 residues. Germline CDR1 and CDR2: MNHEY and SVGEGT. The CDR3, as DNA: TGTGCCAGCAGTATCACCGGGGAGCTGTTTTTT. This sequence encodes CASSITGELFF.

The rearrangement links TRBV27 to TRBJ2-7, with D hard to call. Germline-derived CDR1 and CDR2 are MNHEY and SMNVEV (reference sequence). V was shortened by 0 bases and J by 4 bases, with 7 bases between the two germline ends. The CDR3 runs to 13 residues. CDR3 in amino acids: CASSLSSGYEQYF. Here the CDR3 DNA reads TGTGCCAGCAGTTTATCGTCCGGATACGAGCAGTACTTC.

Regarding this clonotype: At one of its ends the junction is not consistent with the germline gene, which may arise from a read error. V is TRBV6-1 and J is TRBJ2-3, with 8 bases that match TRBD2. The CDR3 spans 15 residues. The germline V gene encodes CDR1 MNHNS and CDR2 SASEGT. CDR3 residues: CASSDSGTYSGTQYF. The CDR3 DNA sequence: TGTGCCAGTAGTGATAGCGGGACTTACTCAGGTACGCAGTATTTT.

The V call is TRBV6-1, the J call TRBJ2-7; D is ambiguous. The CDR3 contains 13 residues. The ends were cut back, 5 bases at V and 3 bases at J, with 11 bases in the middle. The germline V gene encodes CDR1 MNHNS and CDR2 SASEGT. CDR3 region: CASSLRPDYEQYF. CDR3 sequence (DNA): TGTGCCAGCAGTCTTCGGCCAGACTACGAGCAGTACTTC.

The chain combines TRBV29-1 with TRBJ2-5; D unclear. The CDR3 contains 13 residues. The V and J ends lost 4 bases and 7 bases respectively, with 16 bases between them. CDR1 is SQVTM, CDR2 ANQGSEA, per germline. The CDR3 region is CSVALLDRGTQYF. As DNA, the CDR3 is TGCAGCGTTGCCCTGCTGGATCGAGGGACCCAGTACTTC.

The chain recombines TRBV27 with TRBJ1-4, with 9 bases fitting TRBD1. Per the germline V gene, CDR1 is MNHEY and CDR2 is SMNVEV (reference sequence). Trimming took 1 base from V and 8 from J; bases not matched to a gene: 5. This CDR3 contains 15 residues. CDR3 sequence: CASSLYWDREEKLFF. The CDR3 DNA is TGTGCCAGCAGTTTATACTGGGACAGGGAGGAAAAACTGTTTTTT.

The V gene is TRBV7-2, the J gene TRBJ2-3, with 8 positions matching TRBD2. Germline-derived CDR1 and CDR2 are SGHTA and FQGNSA. V gave up 4 bases and J gave up 0 bases; unmatched junction bases: 3. CDR3 length equals 15 residues. The CDR3 DNA follows: TGTGCCAGCAGCTACAAGCGGGAGAGCACAGATACGCAGTATTTT. Translated, it gives CASSYKRESTDTQYF.

The chain links TRBV15 to TRBJ1-1, with D possibly matching TRBD1 (5 bases). V lost 5 bases and J lost 11, with 27 bases in between. This CDR3 comprises 16 residues. Germline CDR1 and CDR2: LNHNV and YYDKDF (reference sequence). The CDR3 protein is CATSPYRTGGALGAFF. CDR3 DNA sequence: TGTGCCACCAGCCCCTACAGGACGGGGGGAGCCTTGGGGGCTTTCTTT.

This clonotype was observed a single time. V and J are TRBV6-2 or TRBV6-3 and TRBJ1-1; weak D call: TRBD1 (6 bases). This CDR3 spans 14 amino acids. Germline V gives CDR1 MNHEY, CDR2 SVGEGT. The V and J ends lost 4 bases and 1 base respectively, with 10 bases between them. The CDR3 here is CASSWTDKNTEAFF. In DNA, the CDR3 is TGTGCCAGCAGTTGGACAGACAAGAACACTGAAGCTTTCTTT.

The rearrangement uses TRBV29-1 and TRBJ2-1, with a possible D match to TRBD2 (6 bases). Germline V gene data show CDR1 as SQVTM and CDR2 as ANQGSEA. The CDR3 spans 14 residues. Trimming removed 0 bases at V and 7 bases at J, with 13 bases between. The CDR3 reads CSVEDLGTENEQFF. DNA for the CDR3: TGCAGCGTTGAAGATCTTGGGACTGAGAATGAGCAGTTCTTC.

This clonotype was detected a few times. This sequence joins TRBV28 and TRBJ2-1; no firm D call. The length of the CDR3 is 12 residues. CDR1 and CDR2 from the germline V gene are MDHEN and SYDVKM. Trimming removed 10 bases at V and 7 bases at J, with 14 bases between. The CDR3 loop reads CAIWTLGNEQFF. Written as DNA, the CDR3 is TGTGCCATATGGACCCTAGGGAATGAGCAGTTCTTC. The full variable domain, in which reference TRBV28 and TRBJ2-1 provide the parts outside the CDR3, is DVKVTQSSRYLVKRTGEKVFLECVQDMDHENMFWYRQDPGLGLRLIYFSYDVKMKEKGDIPEGYSVSREKKERFSLILESASTNQTSMYLCAIWTLGNEQFFGPGTRLTVL.

The rearrangement links TRBV2 to TRBJ2-3, with TRBD1 matching over 7 bases. The junction had 4 bases not matched to a gene; V was cut back by 6 bases and J by 7 bases. From germline, CDR1 is SNHLY and CDR2 FYNNEI. CDR3 length equals 12 residues. CDR3: CASRETGYTQYF. As DNA, the CDR3 is TGTGCCAGCAGGGAGACAGGGTATACGCAGTATTTT.

J is TRBJ2-3 and V is TRBV6-1; 9 bases are a match to TRBD2. In germline, CDR1 is MNHNS, CDR2 SASEGT. The V segment lost 5 bases and the J segment 6 bases; nucleotides outside the gene matches: 12. The CDR3 is made up of 16 amino acids. This CDR3 reads CASSFPTSGGGDTQYF. In DNA form, the CDR3 reads TGTGCCAGCAGTTTCCCGACTAGCGGAGGGGGGGATACGCAGTATTTT.

The sample holds a few counts of this clonotype. The CDR3 region is CASSWTGDTEAFF. The DNA for the CDR3 is TGTGCCAGCAGTTGGACAGGGGACACTGAAGCTTTCTTT. V usage is TRBV6-2 or TRBV6-3 and J usage is TRBJ1-1; TRBD1 matches at 9 bases. The trim removed 4 bases at V and 3 bases at J, leaving 0 bases unmatched. Germline loops: CDR1 MNHEY, CDR2 SVGEGT. The CDR3 totals 13 residues.

This clonotype was counted a few times. V and J are TRBV29-1 and TRBJ2-3; 8 positions agree with TRBD1. The germline V gene encodes CDR1 SQVTM and CDR2 ANQGSEA. This CDR3 contains 14 residues. V was clipped by 4 bases and J by 4 bases; unmatched bases: 7. The CDR3 reads CSVGWDRRPDTQYF. CDR3 coding DNA: TGCAGCGTTGGCTGGGACAGGAGGCCAGATACGCAGTATTTT.

This clonotype showed up just a few times. The rearrangement links TRBV10-2 to TRBJ2-5; 8 positions agree with TRBD1. There are 15 residues in the CDR3. Germline loops: CDR1 WSHSY, CDR2 SAAADI. Trimming at V came to 4 bases and at J to 2 bases, leaving 6 bases not matched to a gene. DNA for the CDR3: TGCGCCAGCAGTGCGGACAGGGTAAAACAAGAGACCCAGTACTTC. It codes for CASSADRVKQETQYF.

J is TRBJ2-7 and V is TRBV15; a weak D match, TRBD1 (5 bases). The CDR3 consists of 8 residues. Trimming removed 11 bases at V and 7 bases at J, with 6 bases between. Germline V gives CDR1 LNHNV, CDR2 YYDKDF (reference sequence). DNA of the CDR3: TGTGCCCAGGGAGAGCAGTACTTC. Translating it yields CAQGEQYF.

This clonotype has just a few counts. V and J are TRBV6-2 or TRBV6-3 and TRBJ2-5; D unresolved. The germline V gene encodes CDR1 MNHEY and CDR2 SVGEGT. The V end lost 3 bases, the J end lost 4 bases, and 9 bases lay between the germline ends. The CDR3 loop spans 13 amino acids. The CDR3 bases are TGTGCCAGCAGTTATCCGGCCGGAGAGACCCAGTACTTC. This encodes CASSYPAGETQYF.

As regards this clonotype: The germline gene is not matched at one end of the junction; a read error may be the cause. The rearrangement uses TRBV3-1 and TRBJ1-6; D is undetermined. CDR3 length equals 14 residues. Germline CDR1 and CDR2: LGHDT and YNNKEL (reference sequence). The CDR3 loop is CASSQRSYNSSLHF. Here the CDR3 DNA reads TGTGCCAGCAGCCAACGCTCCTATAATTCATCCCTCCACTTT.